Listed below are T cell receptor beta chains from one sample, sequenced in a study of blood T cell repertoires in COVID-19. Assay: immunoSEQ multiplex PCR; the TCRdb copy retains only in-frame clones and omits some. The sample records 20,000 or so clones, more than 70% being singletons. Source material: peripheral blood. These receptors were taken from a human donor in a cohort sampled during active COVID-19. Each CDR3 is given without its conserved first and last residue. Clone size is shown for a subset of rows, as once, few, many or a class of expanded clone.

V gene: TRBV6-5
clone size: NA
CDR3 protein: ASSPRDMNHSPLH

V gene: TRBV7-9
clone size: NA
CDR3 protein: ASSLATGGGQPQH

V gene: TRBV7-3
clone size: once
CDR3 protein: ASSPPPGAGYT

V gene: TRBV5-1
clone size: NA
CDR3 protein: ASSSPGELGEKLF

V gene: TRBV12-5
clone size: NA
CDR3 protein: ASGLVLGQGEWEQY

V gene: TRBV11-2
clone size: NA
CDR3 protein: ASSSGRGTLSYEQY

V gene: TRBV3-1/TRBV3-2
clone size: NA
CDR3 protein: ASKDSAGANVLT

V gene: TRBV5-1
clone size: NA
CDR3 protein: ASSGTAYEQY

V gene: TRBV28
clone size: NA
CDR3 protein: ASSPVAGGRGDTIY

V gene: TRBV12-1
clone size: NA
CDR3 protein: ASSFEEREMVTDTQY